Listed below are T cell receptor beta chains from one sample, sequenced in a study of neoadjuvant anti-PD-1 for oral cavity cancer. The protocol was immunoSEQ multiplex PCR, while the TCRdb copy is restricted to in-frame clones and leaves out a portion. The repertoire holds 55,000 to 75,000 clones, roughly nine tenths seen once, with approximately 2.6% in the top ten. The sequenced sample was PBMCs, obtained after nivolumab (anti-PD-1) treatment. These TCRs come from a person aged 40-85 years with oral cavity squamous cell carcinoma. Both conserved end residues are part of each CDR3. The D gene is left open where the match is weak. Expanded clones are given a class, and other clones once, few, many or no size at all.

d_call: TRBD1; j_call: TRBJ2-2; v_call: TRBV18; clone_size: .; cdr3_nt: TGTGCCAGCTCCCGAGGGACAGTAAACACCGGGGAGCTGTTTTTT; cdr3_aa: CASSRGTVNTGELFF
d_call: .; j_call: TRBJ1-2; v_call: TRBV11-2; clone_size: .; cdr3_nt: TGTGCCAGCAGCCGGGACACTTATGGCTACACCTTC; cdr3_aa: CASSRDTYGYTF
d_call: TRBD2; j_call: TRBJ2-1; v_call: TRBV9; clone_size: .; cdr3_nt: TGTGCCAGCAGCTCAACCGGGGGGTCCTACAATGAGCAGTTCTTC; cdr3_aa: CASSSTGGSYNEQFF
d_call: TRBD1; j_call: TRBJ1-1; v_call: TRBV4-1; clone_size: .; cdr3_nt: TGCGCCAGCAGCCACGGGGACAGGGTGTCTGAAGCTTTCTTT; cdr3_aa: CASSHGDRVSEAFF
d_call: TRBD1; j_call: TRBJ1-1; v_call: TRBV15; clone_size: .; cdr3_nt: TGTGCCACCAGCAGAGATCGGGACAGGTCGCAAGTGAACACTGAAGCTTTCTTT; cdr3_aa: CATSRDRDRSQVNTEAFF
d_call: TRBD2; j_call: TRBJ2-1; v_call: TRBV27; clone_size: .; cdr3_nt: TGTGCCAGCACCCCGCGCCTGGCGGGGGGGCCTTTTTCCTACAATGAGCAGTTCTTC; cdr3_aa: CASTPRLAGGPFSYNEQFF
d_call: TRBD2; j_call: TRBJ2-1; v_call: TRBV4-1; clone_size: .; cdr3_nt: TGCGCCAGCAGCCAGCCTAGACTAGCCCCCTACAATGAGCAGTTCTTC; cdr3_aa: CASSQPRLAPYNEQFF
d_call: .; j_call: TRBJ1-4; v_call: TRBV4-1; clone_size: .; cdr3_nt: TGCGCCAGCAGCCGTCCAGGAGCAACTAATGAAAAACTGTTTTTT; cdr3_aa: CASSRPGATNEKLFF
d_call: .; j_call: TRBJ2-5; v_call: TRBV19; clone_size: .; cdr3_nt: TGTGCCAGTAGTTATTCGGGGGACCAAGAGACCCAGTACTTC; cdr3_aa: CASSYSGDQETQYF
d_call: TRBD1; j_call: TRBJ2-1; v_call: TRBV27; clone_size: .; cdr3_nt: TGTGCCAGCAGAAAGCTTTACCGGGACAGGAGTTACAATGAGCAGTTCTTC; cdr3_aa: CASRKLYRDRSYNEQFF
d_call: TRBD1; j_call: TRBJ2-5; v_call: TRBV2; clone_size: .; cdr3_nt: TGTGCCAGCAGCCCAAACAGACAGGGATATGCGGGGACCCAGTACTTC; cdr3_aa: CASSPNRQGYAGTQYF
d_call: .; j_call: TRBJ2-1; v_call: TRBV5-1; clone_size: .; cdr3_nt: TGCGCCAGCAGAAGGTTTTCCTACAATGAGCAGTTCTTC; cdr3_aa: CASRRFSYNEQFF
d_call: .; j_call: TRBJ1-5; v_call: TRBV28; clone_size: .; cdr3_nt: TGTGCCACCTTCCCCGGGGGCGGGGGCAATCAGCCCCAGCATTTT; cdr3_aa: CATFPGGGGNQPQHF
d_call: .; j_call: TRBJ2-1; v_call: TRBV6-6; clone_size: .; cdr3_nt: TGTGCCAGCAGTTGGACGGGGCAGTTTCCCTACAATGAGCAGTTCTTC; cdr3_aa: CASSWTGQFPYNEQFF
d_call: TRBD1; j_call: TRBJ2-7; v_call: TRBV6-1; clone_size: once; cdr3_nt: TGTGCCAGCCGGGGACAGGCCGACTCCTACGAGCAGTACTTC; cdr3_aa: CASRGQADSYEQYF
d_call: .; j_call: TRBJ2-7; v_call: TRBV11-2; clone_size: .; cdr3_nt: TGTGCCAGCCGCTCAACCCTGGGACACACTACCTACGAGCAGTACTTC; cdr3_aa: CASRSTLGHTTYEQYF
d_call: TRBD2; j_call: TRBJ2-3; v_call: TRBV2; clone_size: .; cdr3_nt: TGTGCCAGCAGTGAATTGGGACTAGCGGGAGGAACAGATACGCAGTATTTT; cdr3_aa: CASSELGLAGGTDTQYF
d_call: .; j_call: TRBJ1-1; v_call: TRBV15; clone_size: .; cdr3_nt: TGTGCCACCAGCAGCCTCTGGGGGACGGGCGCTGAAGCTTTCTTT; cdr3_aa: CATSSLWGTGAEAFF
d_call: .; j_call: TRBJ1-1; v_call: TRBV18; clone_size: .; cdr3_nt: TGTGCCAGCTCCCCGGGACATAACACTGAAGCTTTCTTT; cdr3_aa: CASSPGHNTEAFF
d_call: .; j_call: TRBJ1-6; v_call: TRBV6-5; clone_size: .; cdr3_nt: TGTGCCAGCAGTCTACAGAATTCACCCCTCCACTTT; cdr3_aa: CASSLQNSPLHF
d_call: TRBD1; j_call: TRBJ2-1; v_call: TRBV27; clone_size: .; cdr3_nt: TGTGCCAGAAAAAATCCCCGACTGACAGGGGTGTACAATGAGCAGTTCTTC; cdr3_aa: CARKNPRLTGVYNEQFF
d_call: .; j_call: TRBJ1-3; v_call: TRBV6-5; clone_size: .; cdr3_nt: TGTGCCAGCAGTTCCCGAATTGGAAACACCATATATTTT; cdr3_aa: CASSSRIGNTIYF
d_call: .; j_call: TRBJ1-2; v_call: TRBV27; clone_size: .; cdr3_nt: TGTGCCAGCAGTTTATCGCGGGGGTCTTATGGCTACACCTTC; cdr3_aa: CASSLSRGSYGYTF
d_call: TRBD2; j_call: TRBJ2-1; v_call: TRBV4-1; clone_size: .; cdr3_nt: TGCGCCAGCAGCCAACCCAGCGGGAGGGGGGATGAGCAGTTCTTC; cdr3_aa: CASSQPSGRGDEQFF
d_call: TRBD2; j_call: TRBJ2-2; v_call: TRBV30; clone_size: .; cdr3_nt: TGTGCCTGGAGTCGTGGACTAGCGGTACCCGGGGAGCTGTTTTTT; cdr3_aa: CAWSRGLAVPGELFF
d_call: .; j_call: TRBJ2-1; v_call: TRBV5-8; clone_size: .; cdr3_nt: TGTGCCAGCAGCTTGGTCGGGGCCAGTGAGCAGTTCTTC; cdr3_aa: CASSLVGASEQFF
d_call: .; j_call: TRBJ1-5; v_call: TRBV2; clone_size: .; cdr3_nt: TGTGCCAGCGGCCGACAGGCAGCCCAGCATTTT; cdr3_aa: CASGRQAAQHF
d_call: .; j_call: TRBJ2-7; v_call: TRBV28; clone_size: .; cdr3_nt: TGTGCCAGCAAGTTGGGGGCCTTTCGACCTAGCGAGCAGTACTTC; cdr3_aa: CASKLGAFRPSEQYF
d_call: TRBD1; j_call: TRBJ1-1; v_call: TRBV13; clone_size: .; cdr3_nt: TGTGCCAGCCAGGGACAGCTAAACACTGAAGCTTTCTTT; cdr3_aa: CASQGQLNTEAFF